The 8 T cell receptor beta chains below come from one sample, sequenced in a study of blood T cell repertoires in COVID-19. Some clones are missing from TCRdb's copy, which holds only in-frame ones; the method was immunoSEQ multiplex PCR. The data contain 250,000 to 350,000 clones, around 85% of them singletons. The sequencing sample was made of peripheral blood. Receptor source: a human donor with COVID-19, enrolled during active disease. The donor label of this sample is uncertain.

J is TRBJ1-6 and V is TRBV6-1, with D unclear. The germline V gene has CDR1 MNHNS and CDR2 SASEGT. There are 13 residues in the CDR3. V gave up 1 base and J gave up 9 bases, with 7 bases separating them. The DNA for the CDR3 is TGTGCCAGCAGTGAAGTTACTGGTTCACCCCTCCACTTT. As protein: CASSEVTGSPLHF.

The V gene is TRBV10-2, the J gene TRBJ2-2; D ambiguous. V dropped 6 bases and J dropped 1 base, with 6 bases sitting between them. CDR1 WSHSY and CDR2 SAAADI come from the germline V gene. The CDR3 extends over 13 amino acids. In DNA, the CDR3 is TGCGCCAGCAGCCCCCAGAACACCGGGGAGCTGTTTTTT. As protein: CASSPQNTGELFF.

The genes are TRBV4-1 and TRBJ2-5; D perhaps matches TRBD1 (5 bases). The CDR3 has 15 amino acids. CDR1 is MGHRA, CDR2 YSYEKL, per germline. The ends were cut back, 0 bases at V and 4 bases at J, with 12 bases in the middle. The CDR3 region is CASSQEGRALETQYF. The CDR3 region has the DNA TGCGCCAGCAGCCAAGAGGGCAGGGCGTTAGAGACCCAGTACTTC.

CDR3 region: CASSLSQGLGEQYF. CDR3 in DNA: TGCGCCAGCAGCTTATCACAGGGTCTTGGCGAGCAGTACTTC. The rearrangement links TRBV5-1 to TRBJ2-7; possibly TRBD1 for D (6 bases). Germline V lookup: CDR1 SGHRS, CDR2 YFSETQ. This CDR3 has 14 residues. Trimming stripped 2 bases from V and 6 bases from J, with 15 bases between. The whole variable domain, remainder taken from reference TRBV5-1 and TRBJ2-7, is KAGVTQTPRYLIKTRGQQVTLSCSPISGHRSVSWYQQTPGQGLQFLFEYFSETQRNKGNFPGRFSGRQFSNSRSEMNVSTLELGDSALYLCASSLSQGLGEQYFGPGTRLTVT.

This clone was counted once. This sequence joins TRBV7-3 and TRBJ2-3; 9 bases agree with TRBD2. Trimming took 5 bases from V and 10 from J; bases not matched to a gene: 13. This CDR3 region has 15 residues. CDR1 is SGHTA and CDR2 is FQGTGA in the germline V gene. The CDR3 bases are TGTGCCAGCAGCCCGGCACTAGCGGGTGGGGGGCCGCAGTATTTT. The encoded protein is CASSPALAGGGPQYF.

This clone came up a few times. The chain has TRBV15 and TRBJ1-1, with D perhaps TRBD1 (5 bases). Looked up from germline, CDR1 is LNHNV and CDR2 is YYDKDF (reference sequence). V dropped 3 bases and J dropped 3 bases, with 8 bases sitting between them. This CDR3 comprises 13 residues. The CDR3 here is CATSRTEYTEAFF. CDR3 bases: TGTGCCACCAGCAGGACAGAATACACTGAAGCTTTCTTT. The variable domain in full, with the rest retrieved from reference TRBV15 and TRBJ1-1, is DAMVIQNPRYQVTQFGKPVTLSCSQTLNHNVMYWYQQKSSQAPKLLFHYYDKDFNNEADTPDNFQSRRPNTSFCFLDIRSPGLGDTAMYLCATSRTEYTEAFFGQGTRLTVV.

The gene calls are TRBV7-3 and TRBJ2-1; tentative D call: TRBD2 (6 bases). Trimming removed 5 bases from V and 9 bases from J, with 20 bases in between. This CDR3 is 15 amino acids long. Germline values: CDR1 SGHTA, CDR2 FQGTGA. The CDR3 nucleotides read TGTGCCAGCAGCAGAGGGGACTCCCGGCGGGGTGAGCAGTTCTTC. Translating gives CASSRGDSRRGEQFF.

As DNA, the CDR3 is TGTGCCAGCAGATATAGCGGCACGTCCTACGAGCAGTACTTC. Translation gives CASRYSGTSYEQYF. The chain recombines TRBV3-1 (or the pseudogene TRBV3-2) with TRBJ2-7; perhaps TRBD2 as D (6 bases). This CDR3 comprises 14 residues. From germline, CDR1 is LGHDT and CDR2 YNNKEL (reference sequence). The V end was cut by 6 bases, the J end by 1 base, with 13 bases between.